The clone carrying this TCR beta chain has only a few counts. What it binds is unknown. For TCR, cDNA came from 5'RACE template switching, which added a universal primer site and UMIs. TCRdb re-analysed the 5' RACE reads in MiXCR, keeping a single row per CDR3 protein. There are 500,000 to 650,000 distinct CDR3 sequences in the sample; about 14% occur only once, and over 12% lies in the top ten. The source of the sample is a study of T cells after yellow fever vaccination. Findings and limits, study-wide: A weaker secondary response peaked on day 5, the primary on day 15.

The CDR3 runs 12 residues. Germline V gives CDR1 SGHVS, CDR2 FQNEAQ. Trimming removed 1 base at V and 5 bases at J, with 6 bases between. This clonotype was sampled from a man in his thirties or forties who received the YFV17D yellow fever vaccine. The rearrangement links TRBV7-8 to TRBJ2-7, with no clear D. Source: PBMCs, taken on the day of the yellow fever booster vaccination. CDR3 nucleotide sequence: TGTGCCAGCAGCTTAGAGTCGGACGAGCAGTACTTC. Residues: CASSLESDEQYF.